A single T cell receptor (beta chain) is shown here with its context. Its antigen remains unidentified. Following 10 days of culture, CD4+ T cells were isolated. Each participant was given two doses of one vaccine (BNT162b2 or mRNA-1273). Half-medium replacement with IL-2 medium occurred on days 3 and 7. The sample originates from a study of vaccination effects on CD4 cells after COVID-19. Looking at the study overall: After the second dose, samples were taken at median day 72. In culture with about 10 IU/ml IL-2 and 8.5 to 10 ug/ml peptides, PBMC were grown at around 1.8 million per well. Findings and limits, study-wide: At late timepoints after vaccination, vaccine- and infection-induced clones shrank markedly.

Only in-frame clones appear in the TCRdb table, and some are missing; sequencing was by immunoSEQ multiplex PCR. The sample has around 50,000 clones; roughly three quarters are singletons. Deletions cut 2 bases from V and 2 bases from J, with 6 bases between. CDR1 and CDR2 (germline): MNHNS, SASEGT. There are 13 residues in the CDR3. The material was CD4+ T cells from PBMCs cultured without peptide, obtained after COVID-19 vaccination. The TCR originated in a human donor who received a COVID-19 vaccine. This chain uses TRBV6-1 with TRBJ2-5; D remains ambiguous. CDR3 protein: CASSELRQETQYF. CDR3 nucleotides: TGTGCCAGCAGTGAATTGCGGCAAGAGACCCAGTACTTC.